These 28 T cell receptor beta chains originate from one sample sequenced in a study of T cell responses to AZD1222 COVID-19 vaccine (dated by TCRdb to the early 2020s). The library was prepared using the immunoSEQ multiplex PCR assay. In its TCRdb copy, this immuneACCESS table keeps in-frame sequences only and misses some clones. Where compared with another copy, unresolved V genes explain less than half of these, and the others have no known cause. The sample table records about 150,000 clones; about 89% of these occur just once. Of the sample, approximately 9% falls within the top ten clones. The time point label of this sample denotes: about 28 days (+/-7) after the second vaccine dose. The source was peripheral blood, collected 28 days after the second AZD1222 dose. The source is an adult who received the AZD1222 COVID-19 vaccine.

The chain couples TRBV6-6 to TRBJ2-7; D is unclear. Deletions cut 8 bases from V and 2 bases from J, with 7 bases between. The CDR3 is 11 amino acids. CDR1 is MNHNY and CDR2 is SVGAGI in the germline V gene (reference sequence). The CDR3 here is CASSPTYEQYF. CDR3 nucleotide sequence: TGTGCCAGCTCCCCTACCTACGAGCAGTACTTC.

CDR3 bases: TGTGCCAGCAGCTTGGCAGGCGCAACTAATGAAAAACTGTTTTTT. This translates into CASSLAGATNEKLFF. V usage is TRBV5-5 and J usage is TRBJ1-4; D remains ambiguous. Trimming left V 0 bases short and J 0 bases short, with 6 bases between. Per the germline V gene, CDR1 is SGHKS and CDR2 is YYEKEE (reference sequence). The CDR3 spans 15 residues.

In nucleotides, the CDR3 is TGTGCCAGCAGGGGGCCCATGAACACTGAAGCTTTCTTT. It is translated as CASRGPMNTEAFF. V gene TRBV7-9 combines with J gene TRBJ1-1, with D perhaps TRBD1 (5 bases). The V and J ends lost 6 bases and 0 bases respectively, with 8 bases between them. Germline lookup yields CDR1 SEHNR and CDR2 FQNEAQ (reference sequence). The CDR3 is 13 amino acids.

The rearrangement links TRBV30 to TRBJ1-1, with D uncertain. The CDR3 sequence is 13 residues long. The V and J ends lost 0 bases and 7 bases respectively, with 12 bases between them. Germline CDR1 and CDR2: GTSNPN and SVGIG (reference sequence). The CDR3 loop reads CAWSVRRDGEAFF. The CDR3 DNA sequence: TGTGCCTGGAGTGTTCGGAGGGATGGTGAAGCTTTCTTT. The full variable domain, rest sourced from reference TRBV30 and TRBJ1-1, is SQTIHQWPATLVQPVGSPLSLECTVEGTSNPNLYWYRQAAGRGLQLLFYSVGIGQISSEVPQNLSASRPQDRQFILSSKKLLLSDSGFYLCAWSVRRDGEAFFGQGTRLTVV.

This clone was found a few times. V usage is TRBV29-1 and J usage is TRBJ2-7; the match to TRBD2 covers 13 bases. This CDR3 comprises 14 residues. The V gene's germline CDR1 is SQVTM and CDR2 ANQGSEA. Trimming cost V 4 bases and J 7 bases; bases outside gene matches: 7. The CDR3 sequence is CSVGSGLAGVEQYF. The CDR3, as DNA: TGCAGCGTTGGGAGTGGACTAGCGGGAGTGGAGCAGTACTTC.

V usage is TRBV7-9 and J usage is TRBJ2-7, with D unresolved. V lost 0 bases to trimming and J lost 6 bases, with 9 bases between them. Germline-derived CDR1 and CDR2 are SEHNR and FQNEAQ (reference sequence). This CDR3 is 13 amino acids long. CDR3 bases: TGTGCCAGCAGCTTAGCCGCAGGAGCCGAGCAGTACTTC. This codes for CASSLAAGAEQYF.

CDR3: CASSRDSSYNSPLHF. The CDR3 DNA reads TGTGCCAGCAGCAGGGACAGCTCCTATAATTCACCCCTCCACTTT. V usage is TRBV7-2 and J usage is TRBJ1-6; 7 bases match TRBD1. The CDR3 sequence is 15 residues long. CDR1 and CDR2 (germline): SGHTA, FQGNSA. V gave up 5 bases and J gave up 0 bases; unmatched junction bases: 1.

The chain recombines TRBV3-1 (or the pseudogene TRBV3-2) with TRBJ2-5, with D possibly TRBD1 on 7 matching bases. Germline CDR1 is LGHDT and CDR2 is YNNKEL (reference sequence). V lost 3 bases and J 3 bases, leaving 17 bases between the germline ends. The length of the CDR3 is 16 residues. The CDR3 spells CASSHRQGGVKETQYF. The CDR3 DNA sequence: TGTGCCAGCAGCCATCGGCAGGGGGGAGTGAAAGAGACCCAGTACTTC.

V gene TRBV28 combines with J gene TRBJ2-7; the D is unclear. Germline CDR1 reads MDHEN; CDR2 reads SYDVKM. V was trimmed by 8 bases and J by 0 bases, leaving 5 bases between them. CDR3 length equals 11 residues. The CDR3 is CASAISYEQYF. In nucleotides, the CDR3 is TGTGCCAGCGCCATCTCCTACGAGCAGTACTTC.

This chain connects TRBV7-9 to TRBJ1-2; no clear D gene. The CDR3 totals 13 residues. Germline V gives CDR1 SEHNR, CDR2 FQNEAQ (reference sequence). The V end lost 5 bases, the J end lost 8 bases, and 15 bases lay between the germline ends. CDR3 DNA sequence: TGTGCCAGCAGCCTCCCTCAGAGTGACGGCTACACCTTC. It is translated as CASSLPQSDGYTF.

The chain has TRBV28 and TRBJ2-2; perhaps TRBD2 as D (6 bases). Germline lookup yields CDR1 MDHEN and CDR2 SYDVKM. This CDR3 is 14 amino acids long. The ends were cut back, 8 bases at V and 7 bases at J, with 17 bases in the middle. The CDR3 bases are TGTGCCAGCTGTCGGAGGGTCGGTAACGGGGAGCTGTTTTTT. Translation gives CASCRRVGNGELFF.

This clone has a single count. This rearrangement joins TRBV5-1 to TRBJ1-5; tentative D call: TRBD1 (6 bases). The CDR3 loop spans 15 amino acids. Germline lookup yields CDR1 SGHRS and CDR2 YFSETQ. V was pared by 0 bases and J by 3 bases, with 10 bases between. The CDR3 DNA reads TGCGCCAGCAGCTTGGCTGGACAGCTCAATCAGCCCCAGCATTTT. This codes for CASSLAGQLNQPQHF.

The gene calls are TRBV6-5 and TRBJ1-1, with D hard to call. This CDR3 spans 12 amino acids. Germline CDR1 MNHEY, CDR2 SVGAGI. The V end was cut by 6 bases, the J end by 4 bases, with 9 bases between. Here the CDR3 reads CASSFGSTEAFF. The CDR3 DNA is TGTGCCAGCAGCTTCGGAAGCACTGAAGCTTTCTTT.

The chain recombines TRBV15 with TRBJ2-5; D is ambiguous. The ends were cut back, 0 bases at V and 4 bases at J, with 12 bases in the middle. The CDR3 is made up of 15 amino acids. Germline CDR1 reads LNHNV; CDR2 reads YYDKDF (reference sequence). This CDR3 reads CATSRDFVAAETQYF. CDR3 in DNA: TGTGCCACCAGCAGAGACTTCGTCGCAGCAGAGACCCAGTACTTC.

CDR3 sequence (DNA): TGCAGTGCTAGTCTCTGGCAGGGAGTTAACTATGGCTACACCTTC. Translating gives CSASLWQGVNYGYTF. This chain links TRBV20-1 with TRBJ1-2; D may be TRBD1 (5 bases). Per germline, CDR1 DFQATT and CDR2 SNEGSKA (reference sequence). V was cut by 3 bases and J by 1 base, with 15 bases left in between. The CDR3 is made up of 15 amino acids.

The genes are TRBV7-8 and TRBJ2-3, with TRBD1 matching 9 bases. CDR1 and CDR2 from the germline V gene are SGHVS and FQNEAQ. V shed 2 bases and J 0 bases; nucleotides not matched to a gene: 3. The CDR3 runs 16 residues. This chain's CDR3 is CASSLTGTGSTDTQYF. The CDR3, as DNA: TGTGCCAGCAGCTTAACCGGGACAGGGAGCACAGATACGCAGTATTTT.

V gene TRBV15 combines with J gene TRBJ1-5; tentative D call: TRBD1 (5 bases). The V end was cut by 0 bases, the J end by 1 base, with 10 bases between. Germline CDR1 and CDR2: LNHNV and YYDKDF (reference sequence). The CDR3 is 16 residues long. The CDR3: CATSRDRERSNQPQHF. CDR3 sequence (DNA): TGTGCCACCAGCAGAGACAGGGAAAGAAGCAATCAGCCCCAGCATTTT.

This clone was seen a handful of times. The genes are TRBV6-4 and TRBJ1-1; 11 nucleotides line up with TRBD1. The CDR3 sequence is 14 residues long. Germline values: CDR1 MRHNA, CDR2 SNTAGT. J gave up 5 bases and V 4 bases, and 3 bases lay outside the gene matches. In DNA form, the CDR3 reads TGTGCCAGCAGTGTGGGACAGGGGGGAACTGAAGCTTTCTTT. Translated: CASSVGQGGTEAFF.

The chain has TRBV3-1 (or the pseudogene TRBV3-2) and TRBJ2-1; 8 bases map to TRBD2. The germline V gene has CDR1 LGHDT and CDR2 YNNKEL (reference sequence). J gave up 6 bases and V 4 bases, and 8 bases lay outside the gene matches. The CDR3 runs to 15 residues. The CDR3 loop reads CASSPRGLDVNEQFF. The CDR3 region has the DNA TGTGCCAGCAGCCCCCGGGGACTAGATGTCAATGAGCAGTTCTTC.

The chain combines TRBV24-1 with TRBJ2-4; D is possibly TRBD1 or TRBD2 (6 bases each). The germline CDR1 and CDR2 sequences are KGHDR and SFDVKD. V was cut by 1 base and J by 4 bases, with 10 bases left in between. The CDR3 is 15 residues long. This CDR3 is CATSDFRGGKNIQYF. The CDR3 coding sequence is TGTGCCACCAGTGATTTCAGAGGGGGGAAAAACATTCAGTACTTC.

J is TRBJ2-7 and V is TRBV7-8; TRBD2 aligns across 10 bases. Germline CDR1 is SGHVS and CDR2 is FQNEAQ. V dropped 5 bases and J dropped 3; count of bases not matched to a gene: 13. The CDR3 consists of 17 residues. This CDR3 reads CASSPTSLAGLFYEQYF. CDR3 DNA sequence: TGTGCCAGCAGCCCCACGTCACTAGCGGGGCTCTTCTACGAGCAGTACTTC. Full variable domain (missing parts from reference TRBV7-8 and TRBJ2-7): GAGVSQSPRYKVAKRGQDVALRCDPISGHVSLFWYQQALGQGPEFLTYFQNEAQLDKSGLPSDRFFAERPEGSVSTLKIQRTQQEDSAVYLCASSPTSLAGLFYEQYFGPGTRLTVT.

The chain uses TRBV18 and TRBJ2-1; TRBD2 matches 7 bases. Trimming took 5 bases from V and 5 from J; bases not matched to a gene: 3. The CDR3 totals 13 residues. Germline values: CDR1 KGHSH, CDR2 LQKENI. CDR3 region: CASSRLADNEQFF. CDR3 DNA sequence: TGTGCCAGCTCAAGGCTAGCGGACAATGAGCAGTTCTTC. The whole variable domain, filled in from reference TRBV18 and TRBJ2-1, reads NAGVMQNPRHLVRRRGQEARLRCSPMKGHSHVYWYRQLPEEGLKFMVYLQKENIIDESGMPKERFSAEFPKEGPSILRIQQVVRGDSAAYFCASSRLADNEQFFGPGTRLTVL.

The chain employs TRBV29-1 and TRBJ1-1; tentative D call: TRBD1 (5 bases). This CDR3 contains 12 residues. Germline CDR1 reads SQVTM; CDR2 reads ANQGSEA. Trimming pared 3 bases from V and 4 bases from J, leaving 9 bases between. CDR3 bases: TGCAGCGTTGATCCGGGGGGCACTGAAGCTTTCTTT. Translating gives CSVDPGGTEAFF.

The genes are TRBV5-1 and TRBJ2-5; the D gene is possibly TRBD1 (7 bases). The CDR3 has 19 amino acids. The V and J ends lost 1 base and 5 bases respectively, with 27 bases between them. The V gene's germline CDR1 is SGHRS and CDR2 YFSETQ. CDR3 bases: TGCGCCAGCAGCTTGTGGTTCAGGACAGGAGGGGCGGTAGGGGAGACCCAGTACTTC. Residues: CASSLWFRTGGAVGETQYF.

This chain links TRBV2 with TRBJ2-2; 8 bases line up with TRBD2. Per germline, CDR1 SNHLY and CDR2 FYNNEI. V lost 4 bases, J lost 3 bases, and 7 bases stayed unmatched. The CDR3 sequence is 16 residues long. This CDR3 is CASSGSGSLYTGELFF. CDR3 coding DNA: TGTGCCAGCAGTGGAAGCGGGAGTCTGTACACCGGGGAGCTGTTTTTT.

The table lists this clone with many counts. The chain uses TRBV5-1 and TRBJ2-7; D is tentatively TRBD1 or TRBD2 (5 bases each). Between the trimmed V and J ends, which lost 0 bases and 6 bases, there was a span of 10 bases. The CDR3 length is 13 residues. CDR1 SGHRS and CDR2 YFSETQ come from the germline V gene. The CDR3 DNA reads as TGCGCCAGCAGCTTGGCCGGGACGGCCGAGCAGTACTTC. This translates into CASSLAGTAEQYF. The full variable domain, its missing parts supplied by reference TRBV5-1 and TRBJ2-7, is KAGVTQTPRYLIKTRGQQVTLSCSPISGHRSVSWYQQTPGQGLQFLFEYFSETQRNKGNFPGRFSGRQFSNSRSEMNVSTLELGDSALYLCASSLAGTAEQYFGPGTRLTVT.

In DNA, the CDR3 is TGTGCCAGCAGTCTTGGCGGGTACAATGAGCAGTTCTTC. Translation gives CASSLGGYNEQFF. The J gene is TRBJ2-1, the V gene TRBV28; a weak D match, TRBD2 (5 bases). Trimming left V 5 bases short and J 4 bases short, with 9 bases between. CDR3 size: 13 residues. Germline values: CDR1 MDHEN, CDR2 SYDVKM.

A word on this clone: Other DNA variants within this sample encode the same CDR3. The rearrangement links TRBV6-2 or TRBV6-3 to TRBJ1-1, with D possibly matching TRBD1 (5 bases). This CDR3 contains 13 residues. The germline V and J ends were trimmed by 2 bases and 5 bases, with 9 bases remaining between them. The V gene's germline CDR1 is MNHEY and CDR2 SVGEGT. Here the CDR3 DNA reads TGTGCCAGCAGTTACAGCCAGGGAACTGAAGCTTTCTTT. Encoded protein: CASSYSQGTEAFF.